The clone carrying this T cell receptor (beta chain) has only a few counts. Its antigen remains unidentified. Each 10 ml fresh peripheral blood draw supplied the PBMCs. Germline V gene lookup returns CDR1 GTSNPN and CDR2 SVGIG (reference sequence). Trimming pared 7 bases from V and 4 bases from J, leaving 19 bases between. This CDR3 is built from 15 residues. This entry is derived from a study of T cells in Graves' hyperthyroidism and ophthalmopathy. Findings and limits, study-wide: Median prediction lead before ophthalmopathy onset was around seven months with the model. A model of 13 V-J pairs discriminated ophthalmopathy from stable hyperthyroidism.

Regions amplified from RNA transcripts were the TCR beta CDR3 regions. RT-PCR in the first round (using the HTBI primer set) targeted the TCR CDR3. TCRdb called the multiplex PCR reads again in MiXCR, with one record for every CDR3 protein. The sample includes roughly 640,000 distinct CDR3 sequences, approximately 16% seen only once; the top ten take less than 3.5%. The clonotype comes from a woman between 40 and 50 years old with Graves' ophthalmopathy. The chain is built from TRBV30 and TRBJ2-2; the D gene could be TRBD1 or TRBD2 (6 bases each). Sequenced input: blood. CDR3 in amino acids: CASSSEGGSTGELFF. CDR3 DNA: TGTGCCTCATCATCAGAGGGGGGTAGCACCGGGGAGCTGTTTTTT.